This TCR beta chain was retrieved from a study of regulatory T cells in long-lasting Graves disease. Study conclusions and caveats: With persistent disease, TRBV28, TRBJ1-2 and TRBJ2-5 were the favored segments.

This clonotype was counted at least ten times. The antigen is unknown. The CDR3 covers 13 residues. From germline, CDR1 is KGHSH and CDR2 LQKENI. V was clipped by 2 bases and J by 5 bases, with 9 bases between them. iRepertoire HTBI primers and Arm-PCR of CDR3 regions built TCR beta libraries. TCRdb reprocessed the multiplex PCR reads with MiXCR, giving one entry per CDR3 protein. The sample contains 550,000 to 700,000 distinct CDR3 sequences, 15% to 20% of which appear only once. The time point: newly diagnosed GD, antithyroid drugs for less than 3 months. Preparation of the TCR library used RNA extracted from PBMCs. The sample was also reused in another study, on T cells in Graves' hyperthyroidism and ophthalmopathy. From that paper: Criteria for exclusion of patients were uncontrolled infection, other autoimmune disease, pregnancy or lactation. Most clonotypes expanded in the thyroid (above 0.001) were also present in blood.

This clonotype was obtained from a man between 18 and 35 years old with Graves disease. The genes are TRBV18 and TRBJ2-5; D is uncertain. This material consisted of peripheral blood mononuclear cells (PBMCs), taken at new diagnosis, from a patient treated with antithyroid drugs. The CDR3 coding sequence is TGTGCCAGCTCACCAGGGCTGAGGGAGACCCAGTACTTC. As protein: CASSPGLRETQYF.